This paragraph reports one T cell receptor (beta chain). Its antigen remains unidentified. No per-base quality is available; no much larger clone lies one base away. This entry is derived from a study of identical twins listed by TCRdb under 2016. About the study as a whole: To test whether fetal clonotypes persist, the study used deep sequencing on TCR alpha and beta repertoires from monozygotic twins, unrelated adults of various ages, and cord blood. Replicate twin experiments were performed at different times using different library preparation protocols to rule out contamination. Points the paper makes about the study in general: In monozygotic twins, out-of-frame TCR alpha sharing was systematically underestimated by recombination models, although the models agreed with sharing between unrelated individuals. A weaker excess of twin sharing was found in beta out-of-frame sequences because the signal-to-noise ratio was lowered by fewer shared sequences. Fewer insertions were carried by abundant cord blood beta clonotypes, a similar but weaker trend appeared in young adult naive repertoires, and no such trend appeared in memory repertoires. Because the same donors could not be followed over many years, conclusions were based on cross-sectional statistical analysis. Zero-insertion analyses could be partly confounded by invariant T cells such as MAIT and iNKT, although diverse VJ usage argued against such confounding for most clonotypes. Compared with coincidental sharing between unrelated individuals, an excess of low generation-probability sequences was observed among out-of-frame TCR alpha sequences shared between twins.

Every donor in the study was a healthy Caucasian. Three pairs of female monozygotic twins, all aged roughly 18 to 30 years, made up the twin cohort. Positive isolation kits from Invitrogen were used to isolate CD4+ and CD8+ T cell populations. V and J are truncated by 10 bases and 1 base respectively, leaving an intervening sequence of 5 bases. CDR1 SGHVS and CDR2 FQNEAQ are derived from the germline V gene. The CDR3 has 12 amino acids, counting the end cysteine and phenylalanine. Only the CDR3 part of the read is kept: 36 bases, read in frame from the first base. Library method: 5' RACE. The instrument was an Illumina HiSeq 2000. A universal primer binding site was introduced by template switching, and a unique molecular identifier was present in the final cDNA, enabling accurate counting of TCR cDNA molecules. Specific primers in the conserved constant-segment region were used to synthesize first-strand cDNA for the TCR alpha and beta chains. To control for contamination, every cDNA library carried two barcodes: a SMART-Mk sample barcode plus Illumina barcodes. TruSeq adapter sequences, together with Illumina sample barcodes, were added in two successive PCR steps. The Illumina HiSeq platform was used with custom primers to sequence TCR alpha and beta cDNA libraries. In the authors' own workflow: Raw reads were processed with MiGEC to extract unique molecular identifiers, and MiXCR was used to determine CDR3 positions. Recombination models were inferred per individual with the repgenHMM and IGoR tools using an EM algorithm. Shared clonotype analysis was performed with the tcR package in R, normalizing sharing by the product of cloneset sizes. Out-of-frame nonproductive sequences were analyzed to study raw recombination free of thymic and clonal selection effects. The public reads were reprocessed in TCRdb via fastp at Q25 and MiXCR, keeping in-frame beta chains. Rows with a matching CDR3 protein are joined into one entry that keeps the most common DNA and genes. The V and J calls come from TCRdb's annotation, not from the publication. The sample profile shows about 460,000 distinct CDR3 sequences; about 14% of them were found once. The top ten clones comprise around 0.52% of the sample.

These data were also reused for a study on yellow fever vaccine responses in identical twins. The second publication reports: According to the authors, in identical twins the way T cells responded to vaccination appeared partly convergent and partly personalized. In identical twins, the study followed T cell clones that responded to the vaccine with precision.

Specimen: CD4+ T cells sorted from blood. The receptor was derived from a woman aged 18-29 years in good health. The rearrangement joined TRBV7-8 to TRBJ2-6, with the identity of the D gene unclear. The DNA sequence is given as TGTGCCACCGAATCTGGGGCCAACGTCCTGACTTTC. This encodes CATESGANVLTF.